The rows below give T cell receptor beta chains drawn from one sample of a study of vaccination effects on CD4 cells after COVID-19. These receptors have no identified antigens. The protocol was immunoSEQ multiplex PCR, while the TCRdb copy is restricted to in-frame clones and leaves out a portion. The data hold some 68,000 clones, with approximately 82% observed a single time. The material sequenced was CD4+ T cells from PBMCs cultured with HCoV-229E spike peptides, taken after COVID-19 vaccination. Source of these receptors: a human donor who received a COVID-19 vaccine. CDR3s include the opening cysteine and the closing phenylalanine or tryptophan. The order of the fields is V gene, D gene, J gene, clone size, CDR3 DNA, CDR3 protein. The D gene is left open where the match is weak. The listing skips clone size in some rows; elsewhere it reads once, few, many or a size class.

TRBV5-1	NA	TRBJ1-4	NA	TGCGCCAGCAGCCCAGGGCCCCCGAAGGAAAAACTGTTTTTT	CASSPGPPKEKLFF
TRBV4-1	TRBD2	TRBJ2-2	NA	TGCGCCAGCAGCCAAGTGGGTCTAGCGGGGGGGCGTAGCACCGGGGAGCTGTTTTTT	CASSQVGLAGGRSTGELFF
TRBV7-9	NA	TRBJ2-4	few	TGTGCCAGCAGTCCAAGCGACCAACCCGGTGACGAAAACATTCAGTACTTC	CASSPSDQPGDENIQYF
TRBV7-8	NA	TRBJ1-3	NA	TGTGCCAGCAGCCAGGGACATGGGAGGACCACCATATATTTT	CASSQGHGRTTIYF
TRBV5-6	NA	TRBJ1-2	NA	TGTGCCAGCAGCTTCCTCGGTCAGTTGCTCACCTTC	CASSFLGQLLTF
TRBV7-9	NA	TRBJ1-1	NA	TGTGCCAGCAGCACCCGACAAAACACTGAAGCTTTCTTT	CASSTRQNTEAFF
TRBV30	NA	TRBJ1-6	NA	TGTGCCTGGAGTCCCGGAGGTCGGAATTCACCCCTCCACTTT	CAWSPGGRNSPLHF
TRBV10-3	NA	TRBJ2-3	NA	TGTGCCATCAGTGGGGATCGGGGGTTAGATACGCAGTATTTT	CAISGDRGLDTQYF
TRBV4-1	NA	TRBJ1-4	NA	TGCGCCAGCAGCCAAGCGGGCCGGTTCGAAAAACTGTTTTTT	CASSQAGRFEKLFF
TRBV27	NA	TRBJ1-2	NA	TGTGCCAGCAGACCAAACGTGGGACCGGGCAATGGCTACACCTTC	CASRPNVGPGNGYTF
TRBV7-2	TRBD2	TRBJ2-3	once	TGTGCCAGCAGTTATACTAGCGTCAGCACAGATACGCAGTATTTT	CASSYTSVSTDTQYF
TRBV28	TRBD1	TRBJ1-6	NA	TGTGCCAGTAGATGGGGAGGGGACAGCTATAATTCACCCCTCCACTTT	CASRWGGDSYNSPLHF
TRBV2	TRBD1	TRBJ1-1	NA	TGTGCCAGCAAGCCAACCGGGACAGGGGGTGAAGCTTTCTTT	CASKPTGTGGEAFF
TRBV2	NA	TRBJ1-2	few	TGTGCCAGCCGAGAAACAGGGAATGGCTACACCTTC	CASRETGNGYTF
TRBV12-5	NA	TRBJ1-5	once	TGTGCTAGTGGCCAGCTACAGGGTGCGGGCAATCAGCCCCAGCATTTT	CASGQLQGAGNQPQHF
TRBV7-9	TRBD2	TRBJ2-5	once	TGTGCCAGCAACAGCCCTAGCGGGGGGGCAGGCGGAGAGACCCAGTACTTC	CASNSPSGGAGGETQYF
TRBV6-2/TRBV6-3	TRBD2	TRBJ2-5	NA	TGTGCCAGCAGTTCGGGAGGAGAGACCCAGTACTTC	CASSSGGETQYF
TRBV6-5	TRBD2	TRBJ2-5	NA	TGTGCCAGCAGCCAAGGGACTAGTTTGGCGACCCAGTACTTC	CASSQGTSLATQYF
TRBV5-1	NA	TRBJ1-1	NA	TGCGCCAGCAGCCTGGGACTTTCGAACACTGAAGCTTTCTTT	CASSLGLSNTEAFF
TRBV27	TRBD1	TRBJ1-2	NA	TGTGCCAGCAGTTTAAGGGGGCTCGATGGCTACACCTTC	CASSLRGLDGYTF
TRBV9	NA	TRBJ1-6	NA	TGTGCCAGCAGCGTTACCGGGAACTCACCCCTCCACTTT	CASSVTGNSPLHF
TRBV27	TRBD1	TRBJ1-1	NA	TGTGCCAGCAGTGGACCACAGGGGATGAACACTGAAGCTTTCTTT	CASSGPQGMNTEAFF